This paragraph reports one T cell receptor beta chain. Germline lookup yields CDR1 MNHNY and CDR2 SVGAGI (reference sequence). CDR3 length: 14 residues. The V gene lost 5 bases and the J gene lost 0 bases, with 9 bases spanning the gap. These data belong to a study of T cell clones after liver transplantation. Looking at the study overall: TCRbeta sequencing after a pre-transplant mixed lymphocyte reaction identified graft-donor-reactive clones, later tracked in post-transplant blood.

Libraries were prepared by immunoSEQ multiplex PCR; TCRdb keeps only in-frame clonotypes and omits some of them. The repertoire holds roughly 80,000 clones, with around four fifths as singletons. The sequence derives from a human patient who received a liver transplant. Some T cells may be graft donor cells. This chain connects TRBV6-6 to TRBJ2-3; D unclear. The sample was CD4+ T cells from blood, taken approximately 3.5 years after liver transplant. DNA for the CDR3: TGTGCCAGCAGTCCCACGGACAGCACAGATACGCAGTATTTT. Protein product: CASSPTDSTDTQYF.